One sample yielded the 21 T cell receptor beta chains listed below, sequenced in a study of shared clonotypes between healthy human individuals. CD8 cells classed as naive were CD45RO-negative and positively selected for CCR7, excluding terminally differentiated effector memory CD45RA+ cells. The protocol was immunoSEQ multiplex PCR, while the TCRdb copy is restricted to in-frame clones and leaves out a portion. The sample carries hundreds of thousands of clones, roughly 98% recorded once. The sample was naive CD8+ T cells sorted from blood. The receptors were gathered from a young man in good health.

The chain links TRBV13 to TRBJ1-2; D may be TRBD1 (5 bases). V shed 5 bases and J shed 8 bases, with 15 bases lying between them. Germline CDR1 and CDR2: PRHDT and FYEKMQ (reference sequence). The CDR3 loop spans 13 amino acids. The CDR3 DNA reads TGTGCCAGCAGCCTCCAGGGTAGGCTGGGCTACACCTTC. This gives the protein CASSLQGRLGYTF.

J is TRBJ2-3 and V is TRBV27; 10 bases are a match to TRBD1. Germline loops: CDR1 MNHEY, CDR2 SMNVEV (reference sequence). The junction had 9 bases not matched to a gene; V was cut back by 6 bases and J by 9 bases. The CDR3 is 14 amino acids. The CDR3 nucleotides read TGTGCCAGCAGCTGGGGACAGGGGCTGGGGACGCAGTATTTT. It encodes CASSWGQGLGTQYF.

The chain combines TRBV13 with TRBJ2-7; 8 bases agree with TRBD1. Germline CDR1 and CDR2: PRHDT and FYEKMQ (reference sequence). The V gene end was trimmed by 5 bases and the J gene end by 0 bases; junction bases not matched to a gene: 6. The CDR3 covers 15 residues. CDR3 bases: TGTGCCAGCAGCCTCGGACAGGGTCACTCCTACGAGCAGTACTTC. Translating gives CASSLGQGHSYEQYF.

This clone was found once. The chain is built from TRBV10-2 and TRBJ2-7; D is undetermined. Germline CDR1 and CDR2: WSHSY and SAAADI. Trimming stripped 5 bases from V and 2 bases from J, with 7 bases between. The CDR3 has 12 amino acids. The CDR3 protein is CASSYRPYEQYF. The CDR3 DNA is TGCGCCAGCAGTTACAGACCCTACGAGCAGTACTTC.

The chain recombines TRBV7-2 with TRBJ2-3, with 16 bases lining up with TRBD2. V lost 5 bases and J lost 6; bases outside the gene matches: 14. CDR1 is SGHTA and CDR2 is FQGNSA in the germline V gene. The CDR3 sequence is 19 residues long. The chain's CDR3 is CASSPRVGLAGGPRDTQYF. CDR3 bases: TGTGCCAGCAGCCCTAGGGTGGGACTAGCGGGAGGGCCAAGGGATACGCAGTATTTT.

CDR3 in DNA: TGTGCCAGCAAGCAACAGGACTTGAGCAATCAGCCCCAGCATTTT. Translated: CASKQQDLSNQPQHF. The J gene is TRBJ1-5, the V gene TRBV28, with D maybe TRBD1 (5 bases). The germline V gene has CDR1 MDHEN and CDR2 SYDVKM. Trimming left V 7 bases short and J 1 base short, with 14 bases between. The CDR3 totals 15 residues.

V gene TRBV6-5 combines with J gene TRBJ2-1; 8 bases line up with TRBD2. CDR1 and CDR2 (germline): MNHEY, SVGAGI. Losses at the gene ends were 0 bases for V and 3 bases for J; bases not matched to a gene: 4. The CDR3 covers 16 residues. CDR3 residues: CASSYSLAGSYNEQFF. CDR3 in DNA: TGTGCCAGCAGTTACTCGCTAGCGGGTAGCTACAATGAGCAGTTCTTC.

The chain links TRBV5-8 to TRBJ2-1; 14 bases align to TRBD2. This CDR3 has 15 residues. From germline, CDR1 is SGHTS and CDR2 YDEGEE. V was clipped by 4 bases and J by 7 bases; unmatched bases: 4. The CDR3 loop is CASSTGTSGRNEQFF. CDR3 in DNA: TGTGCCAGCAGCACCGGGACTAGCGGGAGAAATGAGCAGTTCTTC. The full variable domain, rest sourced from reference TRBV5-8 and TRBJ2-1, is EAGVTQSPTHLIKTRGQQATLRCSPISGHTSVYWYQQALGLGLQFLLWYDEGEERNRGNFPPRFSGRQFPNYSSELNVNALELEDSALYLCASSTGTSGRNEQFFGPGTRLTVL.

The chain employs TRBV27 and TRBJ1-2; D might be TRBD1 (6 bases). Germline CDR1 and CDR2: MNHEY and SMNVEV (reference sequence). Trimming stripped 5 bases from V and 6 bases from J, with 13 bases between. The CDR3 is made up of 13 amino acids. CDR3 in DNA: TGTGCCAGCAGTAGGTTCGGGGGCGATGGCTACACCTTC. Protein sequence: CASSRFGGDGYTF.

The chain has TRBV4-3 and TRBJ2-1, with D possibly TRBD2 on 6 matching bases. V shed 1 base and J shed 7 bases, with 11 bases lying between them. The CDR3 totals 14 residues. Germline lookup yields CDR1 LGHNA and CDR2 YSLEER. The CDR3 loop reads CASSQALLANEQFF. In DNA, the CDR3 is TGCGCCAGCAGCCAAGCCCTTCTAGCGAATGAGCAGTTCTTC.

This chain links TRBV5-4 with TRBJ2-3; D gene unclear. V lost 0 bases, J lost 6 bases, and 2 bases lay in between. CDR3 size: 11 residues. In germline, CDR1 is SGHNT, CDR2 YYREEE (reference sequence). The CDR3 bases are TGTGCCAGCAGCTTGGATGATACGCAGTATTTT. Protein: CASSLDDTQYF.

J is TRBJ2-7 and V is TRBV10-1, with 9 bases matching TRBD1. The CDR3 is 16 amino acids. Germline CDR1 is WNHNN and CDR2 is SYGVQD (reference sequence). V dropped 2 bases and J dropped 5; count of bases not matched to a gene: 10. The CDR3 spells CASSEGTGTSGDEQYF. The CDR3 DNA reads TGCGCCAGCAGTGAGGGGACAGGGACCTCGGGCGACGAGCAGTACTTC.

V is TRBV11-2 and J is TRBJ1-1; D is undetermined. This CDR3 region has 12 residues. V was shortened by 5 bases and J by 2 bases, with 6 bases between the two germline ends. CDR1 and CDR2 from the germline V gene are SGHAT and FQNNGV. CDR3 sequence: CASSPTNTEAFF. DNA for the CDR3: TGTGCCAGCAGCCCCACCAACACTGAAGCTTTCTTT.

This chain joins TRBV19 and TRBJ2-7; D remains ambiguous. The V gene's germline CDR1 is LNHDA and CDR2 SQIVND (reference sequence). Trimming removed 5 bases from V and 3 bases from J, with 11 bases in between. CDR3 length: 13 residues. For the CDR3, the DNA is TGTGCCAGTAGTTCGGGTTCCGGCTACGAGCAGTACTTC. This translates into CASSSGSGYEQYF.

This rearrangement joins TRBV7-8 to TRBJ2-6; no firm D call. V was cut by 5 bases and J by 4 bases, with 6 bases left in between. The germline gives CDR1 SGHVS, CDR2 FQNEAQ. The CDR3 runs 13 residues. CDR3 nucleotides: TGTGCCAGCAGCACGTCCGGGGCCAACGTCCTGACTTTC. Protein sequence: CASSTSGANVLTF.

The genes are TRBV7-6 and TRBJ2-1; D is undetermined. This CDR3 contains 13 residues. CDR1 is SGHVS and CDR2 is FNYEAQ in the germline V gene. The germline V and J ends were trimmed by 3 bases and 8 bases, with 11 bases remaining between them. The DNA of the CDR3 is TGTGCCAGCAGCTTGGTAGTCGCCGATGAGCAGTTCTTC. Amino acid sequence: CASSLVVADEQFF.

The rearrangement uses TRBV5-6 and TRBJ2-3, with 7 bases aligning to TRBD2. V gave up 4 bases and J gave up 3 bases; unmatched junction bases: 5. The CDR3 spans 14 residues. Germline CDR1 is SGHDT and CDR2 is YYEEEE. In DNA form, the CDR3 reads TGTGCCAGCAGCCCCCCTAGCGGTACAGATACGCAGTATTTT. It is translated as CASSPPSGTDTQYF.

The V and J genes are TRBV10-1 and TRBJ2-7; 9 bases match TRBD1. The CDR3 is 14 amino acids. Trimming cost V 6 bases and J 5 bases; bases outside gene matches: 8. Germline values: CDR1 WNHNN, CDR2 SYGVQD (reference sequence). The CDR3 sequence is CASSDRGRWNEQYF. CDR3 DNA sequence: TGCGCCAGCAGCGACAGGGGGAGATGGAACGAGCAGTACTTC.

The J gene is TRBJ2-1, the V gene TRBV9, with D possibly matching TRBD2 (6 bases). Germline V gives CDR1 SGDLS, CDR2 YYNGEE. The CDR3 covers 16 residues. The V and J ends lost 4 bases and 4 bases respectively, with 18 bases between them. CDR3 in amino acids: CASSPPVQRAYNEQFF. Written as DNA, the CDR3 is TGTGCCAGCAGCCCTCCTGTACAGCGGGCTTACAATGAGCAGTTCTTC.

J is TRBJ2-3 and V is TRBV4-1, with D maybe TRBD2 (6 bases). The ends were cut back, 7 bases at V and 1 base at J, with 15 bases in the middle. Germline V gives CDR1 MGHRA, CDR2 YSYEKL. The CDR3 covers 15 residues. This CDR3 reads CASKLTPGGTDTQYF. The CDR3 DNA follows: TGCGCCAGCAAGCTTACACCGGGGGGCACAGATACGCAGTATTTT.

The chain carries TRBV4-1 and TRBJ1-5; D perhaps matches TRBD1 (6 bases). The germline CDR1 and CDR2 sequences are MGHRA and YSYEKL. With 0 bases removed from V and 6 bases from J, the gap between germline ends came to 21 bases. This CDR3 contains 18 residues. CDR3 in amino acids: CASSQDSRQADTAQPQHF. CDR3 bases: TGCGCCAGCAGCCAAGATTCACGACAGGCGGATACCGCTCAGCCCCAGCATTTT.